Each of the 24 T cell receptor beta chains below was sequenced from the same sample in a study of post-analysis software for immune sequencing data. General study findings and limits: Four to six TRBV segments (TRBV5-6, TRBV5-1 and TRBV20-1 among them) occurred more frequently in patients than in controls.

Antigens of these TCRs are unknown. Every TCR beta cDNA library bore unique molecular identifiers. In TCRdb, the PCR reads were re-called with MiXCR into one record per CDR3 protein. The data contain 750,000 to 950,000 distinct CDR3 sequences, approximately 57% of them singletons. The sequenced sample consisted of blood. Receptors were obtained from a girl aged 5-17 years with multiple sclerosis.

The chain carries TRBV2 and TRBJ2-1; TRBD2 matches at 12 bases. The CDR3 is 15 residues long. Germline V gives CDR1 SNHLY, CDR2 FYNNEI. After removal of 5 bases from V and 8 bases from J, the junction contained 7 bases not matched to a gene. The CDR3 coding sequence is TGTGCCAGCAGTTGGCTAGCGGGAGGGGGCGATGAGCAGTTCTTC. It yields the protein CASSWLAGGGDEQFF.

In DNA form, the CDR3 reads TGCAGCGTTGAGTGGCGGGGAAGGTCCTACAATGAGCAGTTCTTC. It specifies CSVEWRGRSYNEQFF. This rearrangement joins TRBV29-1 to TRBJ2-1; D might be TRBD2 (6 bases). The CDR3 length is 15 residues. V was trimmed by 3 bases and J by 1 base, leaving 13 bases between them. Germline CDR1 SQVTM, CDR2 ANQGSEA.

V usage is TRBV7-9 and J usage is TRBJ1-1, with 7 nucleotides matching TRBD1. The V gene end was trimmed by 5 bases and the J gene end by 7 bases; junction bases not matched to a gene: 10. Germline-derived CDR1 and CDR2 are SEHNR and FQNEAQ (reference sequence). The CDR3 runs 14 residues. CDR3: CASSRTGFQVEAFF. CDR3 sequence (DNA): TGTGCCAGCAGCCGGACAGGTTTTCAGGTTGAAGCTTTCTTT.

The chain is built from TRBV10-3 and TRBJ2-7; 8 positions agree with TRBD2. The trim removed 2 bases at V and 5 bases at J, leaving 5 bases unmatched. This CDR3 comprises 14 residues. Germline CDR1 and CDR2: ENHRY and SYGVKD. The CDR3 DNA sequence: TGTGCCATCAGTGAGCGGGAGGGCCTCCACGAGCAGTACTTC. Translating gives CAISEREGLHEQYF.

This clonotype was seen more than once but under ten times. The chain combines TRBV29-1 with TRBJ1-2, with D possibly matching TRBD1 (6 bases). With 7 bases removed from V and 4 bases from J, the gap between germline ends came to 13 bases. Germline V gene data show CDR1 as SQVTM and CDR2 as ANQGSEA. The CDR3 length is 12 residues. The CDR3 nucleotides read TGCAGCGCGCTCAGCAGGGGCTATGGCTACACCTTC. This translates into CSALSRGYGYTF.

This clonotype was counted only a few times. The CDR3 DNA sequence: TGTGCCAGCAGCACTCGGACTAGCGGGTCCTACGAGCAGTACTTC. Translating it yields CASSTRTSGSYEQYF. This sequence joins TRBV7-6 and TRBJ2-7, with 11 nucleotides matching TRBD2. V was pared by 5 bases and J by 1 base, with 4 bases of the junction left unmatched. The CDR3 covers 15 residues. CDR1 and CDR2 from the germline V gene are SGHVS and FNYEAQ.

The chain has TRBV9 and TRBJ2-3; D not certain. The CDR3 runs to 13 residues. Germline V gene lookup returns CDR1 SGDLS and CDR2 YYNGEE. Trimming left V 3 bases short and J 5 bases short, with 10 bases between. CDR3 sequence reads: CASSADPGDTQYF. The CDR3 region has the DNA TGTGCCAGCAGCGCCGACCCGGGAGATACGCAGTATTTT.

The genes are TRBV14 and TRBJ1-1; no firm D call. The CDR3 totals 13 residues. V lost 4 bases to trimming and J lost 0 bases, with 6 bases between them. CDR1 is SGHDN and CDR2 is FVKESK in the germline V gene. In DNA form, the CDR3 reads TGTGCCAGCAGCCGGCAGATGAACACTGAAGCTTTCTTT. This sequence encodes CASSRQMNTEAFF.

A few counts support this clonotype. The V call is TRBV29-1, the J call TRBJ1-2; maybe TRBD1 (6 bases). The CDR3 runs 13 residues. Trimming cost V 3 bases and J 4 bases, with 12 bases left between them. CDR1 and CDR2 (germline): SQVTM, ANQGSEA. CDR3 in DNA: TGCAGCGTTGAGGCAGGGGTGAGCTATGGCTACACCTTC. Protein sequence: CSVEAGVSYGYTF.

The chain uses TRBV7-7 and TRBJ2-5; TRBD2 agrees at 8 bases. The CDR3 has 17 amino acids. CDR1 is SSHAT and CDR2 is FNYEAQ in the germline V gene (reference sequence). The J segment lost 3 bases and the V segment lost 1 base, leaving 10 bases of the junction unmatched. The CDR3 sequence is CASSLVDPAGGEETQYF. CDR3 nucleotides: TGTGCCAGCAGCTTAGTCGATCCGGCGGGGGGAGAAGAGACCCAGTACTTC.

The V gene is TRBV20-1, the J gene TRBJ2-1; 9 bases map to TRBD2. The junction had 4 bases not matched to a gene; V was cut back by 1 base and J by 3 bases. CDR3 length: 15 amino acids. From germline, CDR1 is DFQATT and CDR2 SNEGSKA (reference sequence). Here the CDR3 DNA reads TGCAGTGCTAGAGTGGCGGGAGGGCACTACAATGAGCAGTTCTTC. This codes for CSARVAGGHYNEQFF.

This clonotype was recorded a few times. This sequence joins TRBV10-1 and TRBJ2-4; D is unresolved. The ends were cut back, 1 base at V and 0 bases at J, with 13 bases in the middle. There are 17 residues in the CDR3. The germline CDR1 and CDR2 sequences are WNHNN and SYGVQD (reference sequence). CDR3 region: CASSEFSGDTAKNIQYF. The CDR3 DNA reads as TGCGCCAGCAGTGAGTTTTCGGGCGATACAGCCAAAAACATTCAGTACTTC.

In its sample, this clonotype was seen once. The chain recombines TRBV14 with TRBJ1-1; a weak D match, TRBD1 (6 bases). Trimming left V 5 bases short and J 1 base short, with 14 bases between. This CDR3 spans 15 amino acids. From germline, CDR1 is SGHDN and CDR2 FVKESK. In DNA form, the CDR3 reads TGTGCCAGCAGCTCCTACAGGGTGGGGAACACTGAAGCTTTCTTT. Amino acids: CASSSYRVGNTEAFF.

This chain joins TRBV7-3 and TRBJ2-3; 7 positions agree with TRBD1. CDR3 length: 15 residues. CDR1 is SGHTA, CDR2 FQGTGA, per germline. After removal of 5 bases from V and 2 bases from J, the junction contained 7 bases not matched to a gene. The CDR3 DNA reads as TGTGCCAGCAGCCCTGGGACAGAACTCACAGATACGCAGTATTTT. Its translation: CASSPGTELTDTQYF.

This clonotype turned up a few times. The chain couples TRBV12-3 or TRBV12-4 to TRBJ2-3; 13 bases map to TRBD2. V was clipped by 5 bases and J by 5 bases; unmatched bases: 7. The CDR3 contains 16 residues. CDR3 DNA: TGTGCCAGCAGTCGACTAGCGGGGGGCCAGGGAGATACGCAGTATTTT. The encoded protein is CASSRLAGGQGDTQYF.

V usage is TRBV20-1 and J usage is TRBJ1-2; 11 bases are a match to TRBD1. The trim removed 3 bases at V and 2 bases at J, leaving 5 bases unmatched. Germline V gene sequence: CDR1 DFQATT, CDR2 SNEGSKA (reference sequence). The CDR3 has 15 amino acids. The CDR3 protein is CSARGQGEVNYGYTF. DNA for the CDR3: TGCAGTGCTAGGGGACAGGGGGAGGTCAACTATGGCTACACCTTC.

The rearrangement joins TRBV9 to TRBJ2-5; D possibly corresponds to TRBD2 (5 bases). Germline CDR1 SGDLS, CDR2 YYNGEE. Between the trimmed V and J ends, which lost 4 bases and 1 base, there was a span of 11 bases. The CDR3 has 14 residues. CDR3 in amino acids: CASSSGRIQETQYF. The CDR3 nucleotides read TGTGCCAGCAGCAGCGGACGGATCCAAGAGACCCAGTACTTC.

There are a few counts of this clonotype. The chain recombines TRBV29-1 with TRBJ1-2; possible D gene TRBD1, 6 bases. The CDR3 is 14 amino acids. Trimming cost V 2 bases and J 7 bases, with 17 bases left between them. The germline CDR1 and CDR2 sequences are SQVTM and ANQGSEA. The CDR3 sequence: CSVELQGRAGGYTF. The DNA of the CDR3 is TGCAGCGTTGAACTCCAGGGGCGAGCGGGTGGCTACACCTTC.

V and J are TRBV20-1 and TRBJ2-7; D remains unclear. Trimming took off 0 bases at V and 7 bases at J, with 16 bases between the two ends. CDR1 is DFQATT and CDR2 is SNEGSKA in the germline V gene (reference sequence). There are 14 residues in the CDR3. CDR3 residues: CSARDLAPYGEQYF. The CDR3 DNA reads TGCAGTGCTAGAGATCTGGCGCCGTACGGGGAGCAGTACTTC.

The J gene is TRBJ2-7, the V gene TRBV12-3 or TRBV12-4, with D perhaps matching TRBD2 (7 bases). The CDR3 has 14 amino acids. V was trimmed by 4 bases and J by 4 bases, leaving 14 bases between them. CDR3 nucleotide sequence: TGTGCCAGCAGTTCTAGGGAGGGGGGGTACGAGCAGTACTTC. It yields the protein CASSSREGGYEQYF.

V usage is TRBV29-1 and J usage is TRBJ2-7; the D is unclear. V shed 2 bases and J shed 1 base, with 9 bases lying between them. The CDR3 loop spans 13 amino acids. From germline, CDR1 is SQVTM and CDR2 ANQGSEA. The CDR3 nucleotides are TGCAGCGTTGAAATGGCAGTATCCTACGAGCAGTACTTC. This encodes CSVEMAVSYEQYF.

The chain carries TRBV5-1 and TRBJ2-1; D is unclear. Trimming pared 0 bases from V and 4 bases from J, leaving 11 bases between. This CDR3 contains 15 residues. CDR1 and CDR2 (germline): SGHRS, YFSETQ. CDR3 sequence: CASSLAVLQYNEQFF. CDR3 DNA: TGCGCCAGCAGCTTGGCGGTACTCCAGTACAATGAGCAGTTCTTC. Filled out from reference TRBV5-1 and TRBJ2-1, the complete variable domain reads KAGVTQTPRYLIKTRGQQVTLSCSPISGHRSVSWYQQTPGQGLQFLFEYFSETQRNKGNFPGRFSGRQFSNSRSEMNVSTLELGDSALYLCASSLAVLQYNEQFFGPGTRLTVL.

Regarding this clonotype: One junction end does not reproduce the germline sequence, and a read error may be involved. The chain recombines TRBV27 with TRBJ2-5; D is perhaps TRBD2 (6 bases). Germline CDR1 reads MNHEY; CDR2 reads SMNVEV (reference sequence). This CDR3 region has 15 residues. CDR3: CTSSLSGTYGETQYF. CDR3 in DNA: TGTACCAGCAGTTTATCAGGGACTTACGGGGAGACCCAGTACTTC.

A few counts support this clonotype. This chain connects TRBV6-6 to TRBJ2-3; 10 nucleotides match TRBD2. After removal of 7 bases from V and 4 bases from J, the junction contained 14 bases not matched to a gene. Germline V gene sequence: CDR1 MNHNY, CDR2 SVGAGI (reference sequence). There are 17 residues in the CDR3. CDR3 amino acids: CASTLQGLAGVPDTQYF. CDR3 sequence (DNA): TGTGCCAGCACCCTTCAGGGTCTAGCGGGAGTCCCAGATACGCAGTATTTT.